The 18 T cell receptor beta chains below come from one sample, sequenced in a study of neurological immune-mediated disorders (dated by TCRdb to between 2018 and 2020). To prepare the library, 5' RACE was applied. For sequencing, an Illumina HiSeq 2500 was employed. TCRdb itself trimmed the public reads at Q25 with fastp, ran MiXCR and retained productive beta chains. Each record represents a unique CDR3 protein, reported with the most common genes and DNA among its rows. This sample has more than 8,000 distinct CDR3 sequences in its table, and 22% of those were observed once. Approximately 14% of the sample comes from the top ten. Sequencing was performed on CD8+ T cells from blood. All receptors derive from a woman aged 40-49 years with multiple sclerosis.

The CDR3 DNA reads as TGTGCCAGCAGTGCTAGGAGGGGACAGGGGCAGCACGAGCAGTACTTC. Amino acids: CASSARRGQGQHEQYF. This chain links TRBV27 with TRBJ2-7; 10 nucleotides match TRBD1. V shed 5 bases, J shed 5 bases, and the junction held 12 bases outside the gene matches. Germline CDR1 reads MNHEY; CDR2 reads SMNVEV (reference sequence). There are 16 residues in the CDR3.

By proportion, this clonotype is medium-sized. The V and J genes are TRBV13 and TRBJ2-3; D might be TRBD1 (7 bases). The V end lost 6 bases, the J end lost 5 bases, and 9 bases lay between the germline ends. The germline V gene encodes CDR1 PRHDT and CDR2 FYEKMQ (reference sequence). The length of the CDR3 is 12 residues. DNA of the CDR3: TGTGCCAGCAGTCAGGGGGGAGATACGCAGTATTTT. This encodes CASSQGGDTQYF.

In its sample, this clonotype ranks as medium-sized. V is TRBV7-9 and J is TRBJ1-1; D remains unclear. Germline CDR1 is SEHNR and CDR2 is FQNEAQ (reference sequence). This CDR3 spans 16 amino acids. Trimming removed 5 bases from V and 0 bases from J, with 16 bases in between. The chain's CDR3 is CASSARPNKLNTEAFF. The CDR3 nucleotides read TGTGCCAGCAGCGCTAGGCCCAATAAATTGAACACTGAAGCTTTCTTT.

This clonotype was seen many times. DNA of the CDR3: TGCGCCAGCAGCCAAGAACAGGGTTACGGCTACACCTTC. Translated, it gives CASSQEQGYGYTF. The chain joins TRBV4-1 to TRBJ1-2; D might be TRBD1 (6 bases). Germline-derived CDR1 and CDR2 are MGHRA and YSYEKL. This CDR3 has 13 residues. V was shortened by 0 bases and J by 8 bases, with 10 bases between the two germline ends.

This clonotype was picked up many times. The chain combines TRBV7-2 with TRBJ2-2; D gene unclear. V lost 3 bases and J 5 bases, leaving 10 bases between the germline ends. CDR1 is SGHTA, CDR2 FQGNSA, per germline. The CDR3 runs to 14 residues. In DNA, the CDR3 is TGTGCCAGCAGCTTTGGGGTAGCTACCGGGGAGCTGTTTTTT. Translation gives CASSFGVATGELFF.

The V call is TRBV12-3 or TRBV12-4, the J call TRBJ2-7; D is uncertain. V was shortened by 4 bases and J by 0 bases, with 7 bases between the two germline ends. The CDR3 has 13 amino acids. The DNA of the CDR3 is TGTGCCAGCAGTTGGTATAGCTCCTACGAGCAGTACTTC. Protein sequence: CASSWYSSYEQYF.

This clonotype was found many times. J is TRBJ2-5 and V is TRBV5-6; weak D call: TRBD2 (6 bases). The ends were cut back, 3 bases at V and 5 bases at J, with 11 bases in the middle. CDR1 and CDR2 (germline): SGHDT, YYEEEE. CDR3 size: 13 residues. CDR3 region: CASSSGVDETQYF. In DNA form, the CDR3 reads TGTGCCAGCAGCTCGGGGGTGGACGAGACCCAGTACTTC.

In this sample, this clonotype turned up many times. The V call is TRBV5-1, the J call TRBJ2-4; D gene ambiguous. Germline assignment: CDR1 SGHRS and CDR2 YFSETQ. The length of the CDR3 is 15 residues. Trimming removed 1 base from V and 2 bases from J, with 10 bases in between. The CDR3 DNA sequence: TGCGCCAGCAGCTTGTCACTCCTAACCAAAAACATTCAGTACTTC. This encodes CASSLSLLTKNIQYF.

This clonotype was seen repeatedly, ten times or more. The CDR3 region has the DNA TGCAGTGCTAGAGCGTACACTGAAGCTTTCTTT. Protein sequence: CSARAYTEAFF. The rearrangement joins TRBV20-1 to TRBJ1-1, with D unresolved. The length of the CDR3 is 11 residues. V lost 1 base and J lost 3, with 3 bases in between. Per the germline V gene, CDR1 is DFQATT and CDR2 is SNEGSKA (reference sequence).

A few counts support this clonotype. The CDR3 DNA sequence: TGTGCCAGCAAGAGCGGGGAATCGGGGTCACCCCTCCACTTT. Residues: CASKSGESGSPLHF. The chain carries TRBV6-4 and TRBJ1-6; no definite D call. Per the germline V gene, CDR1 is MRHNA and CDR2 is SNTAGT. The CDR3 is 14 amino acids. Trimming left V 7 bases short and J 10 bases short, with 17 bases between.

This clonotype has a count of ten or more. The CDR3 bases are TGTGCCAGCACCTGGGACAGGAACACCGGGGAGCTGTTTTTT. This codes for CASTWDRNTGELFF. V is TRBV6-6 and J is TRBJ2-2; TRBD1 matches 7 bases. This CDR3 comprises 14 residues. Germline V gene sequence: CDR1 MNHNY, CDR2 SVGAGI (reference sequence). V trimming: 7 bases; J trimming: 1 base; junction bases outside the gene matches: 3.

This clonotype was seen a handful of times. The chain combines TRBV2 with TRBJ2-1, with 9 bases matching TRBD1. The germline gives CDR1 SNHLY, CDR2 FYNNEI. This CDR3 spans 15 amino acids. J lost 1 base, V lost 6 bases, and 4 bases had no gene match. CDR3 coding DNA: TGTGCCAGCAGATCCGGGACAGGGTCCTACAATGAGCAGTTCTTC. This sequence encodes CASRSGTGSYNEQFF.

The CDR3 spells CASSLISGGDYGYTF. The CDR3 coding sequence is TGCGCCAGCAGCCTGATATCCGGGGGAGACTATGGCTACACCTTC. V is TRBV5-1 and J is TRBJ1-2, with D maybe TRBD1 (5 bases). The CDR3 is made up of 15 amino acids. The germline V and J ends were trimmed by 4 bases and 3 bases, with 16 bases remaining between them. CDR1 is SGHRS and CDR2 is YFSETQ in the germline V gene.

This clonotype was picked up many times. This chain connects TRBV7-9 to TRBJ1-1; D uncertain. CDR3 size: 14 residues. The V end lost 1 base, the J end lost 5 bases, and 11 bases lay between the germline ends. Germline V CDR1 and CDR2: SEHNR, FQNEAQ (reference sequence). This CDR3 reads CASSLEPLWTEAFF. In nucleotides, the CDR3 is TGTGCCAGCAGCTTAGAGCCGCTTTGGACTGAAGCTTTCTTT.

Relative to its sample, this clonotype is medium-sized. The rearrangement uses TRBV9 and TRBJ2-5, with 7 bases matching TRBD1. Germline CDR1 SGDLS, CDR2 YYNGEE. The V gene end was trimmed by 4 bases and the J gene end by 2 bases; junction bases not matched to a gene: 2. This CDR3 has 13 amino acids. The CDR3 sequence is CASSPTGQETQYF. In DNA, the CDR3 is TGTGCCAGCAGCCCGACAGGGCAAGAGACCCAGTACTTC.

By share, this clonotype ranks as medium-sized. V gene TRBV29-1 combines with J gene TRBJ1-1, with 8 bases identical to TRBD1. V dropped 6 bases and J dropped 4; count of bases not matched to a gene: 7. The CDR3 has 13 residues. Germline V CDR1 and CDR2: SQVTM, ANQGSEA. CDR3 in DNA: TGCAGCGTCCATACAGGGGGTAGCACTGAAGCTTTCTTT. Its translation: CSVHTGGSTEAFF.

This sequence joins TRBV11-2 and TRBJ1-1; no definite D call. The V end was cut by 2 bases, the J end by 8 bases, with 12 bases between. This CDR3 has 13 residues. The V gene's germline CDR1 is SGHAT and CDR2 FQNNGV. CDR3 in amino acids: CASSLRLSSEAFF. CDR3 sequence (DNA): TGTGCCAGCAGCTTAAGGCTCTCCTCAGAAGCTTTCTTT.

In its sample, this clonotype ranks as medium-sized. V gene TRBV21-1 combines with J gene TRBJ1-5. TRBV21-1 is termed a pseudogene. The CDR3 is 15 amino acids. CDR3 nucleotides: TGTGCCAGCAGAAGTAGGAGGGTTCACAATCAGCCCCAGCATTTT. Amino acid sequence: CASRSRRVHNQPQHF.